The 14 T cell receptor beta chains given below trace back to one sample, sequenced in a study of blood T cell repertoires in COVID-19. Profiled with immunoSEQ multiplex PCR; TCRdb holds only in-frame clones, not every one. This sample yields some 180,000 clones, of which 75% to 90% are seen a single time; 5% to 7.5% belongs to the top ten. Material: PBMCs or T cells enriched from blood (not recorded which). Receptors originate from a man aged 35 to 55 who had recovered from COVID-19.

The rearrangement links TRBV29-1 to TRBJ1-5, with unresolved D. The CDR3 loop spans 13 amino acids. Trimming pared 0 bases from V and 9 bases from J, leaving 12 bases between. From germline, CDR1 is SQVTM and CDR2 ANQGSEA. In DNA, the CDR3 is TGCAGCGTTGAAGAGCAACCGGGTCGGCCCCAGCATTTT. It encodes CSVEEQPGRPQHF.

V is TRBV28 and J is TRBJ1-5, with TRBD1 matching 7 bases. The CDR3 extends over 15 amino acids. Germline CDR1 and CDR2: MDHEN and SYDVKM. V shed 5 bases and J 4 bases; nucleotides not matched to a gene: 8. The CDR3 sequence: CASSPSTGPNQPQHF. The CDR3 DNA is TGTGCCAGCAGTCCATCGACAGGGCCAAATCAGCCCCAGCATTTT.

This clone was seen once. The chain is built from TRBV29-1 and TRBJ2-5; the D gene is possibly TRBD2 (7 bases). Trimming took 7 bases from V and 9 from J, leaving 9 bases between them. CDR3 length: 9 amino acids. The germline V gene encodes CDR1 SQVTM and CDR2 ANQGSEA. CDR3 sequence (DNA): TGCAGCGCCGGGGGGCCCCAGTACTTC. This translates into CSAGGPQYF. The entire variable domain, with the rest obtained from reference TRBV29-1 and TRBJ2-5, is as follows: SAVISQKPSRDICQRGTSLTIQCQVDSQVTMMFWYRQQPGQSLTLIATANQGSEATYESGFVIDKFPISRPNLTFSTLTVSNMSPEDSSIYLCSAGGPQYFGPGTRLLVL.

The rearrangement joins TRBV10-3 to TRBJ1-5; the D gene is possibly TRBD1 (6 bases). CDR3 length: 16 amino acids. V gave up 3 bases and J gave up 4 bases, with 16 bases separating them. Per germline, CDR1 ENHRY and CDR2 SYGVKD. CDR3 in amino acids: CAISEVRGTGNQPQHF. CDR3 DNA sequence: TGTGCCATCAGTGAAGTAAGGGGGACGGGAAATCAGCCCCAGCATTTT.

This clone has just a few counts. This chain joins TRBV27 and TRBJ2-3, with 10 bases fitting TRBD2. CDR3 length: 15 residues. V lost 5 bases and J lost 2; bases outside the gene matches: 4. Germline CDR1 is MNHEY and CDR2 is SMNVEV (reference sequence). CDR3 region: CASSGLAVLTDTQYF. DNA for the CDR3: TGTGCCAGCAGTGGACTAGCGGTCCTCACAGATACGCAGTATTTT.

This clone showed up just once. The chain employs TRBV29-1 and TRBJ1-1; 11 bases are a match to TRBD1. The CDR3 covers 12 residues. Germline V CDR1 and CDR2: SQVTM, ANQGSEA. Germline trimming cut 6 bases from V and 4 bases from J; bases unmatched to any gene: 1. This CDR3 reads CSVGTGGTEAFF. As DNA, the CDR3 is TGCAGCGTCGGGACAGGGGGCACTGAAGCTTTCTTT.

V is TRBV10-3 and J is TRBJ2-5; 12 bases are a match to TRBD1. The trim removed 6 bases at V and 5 bases at J, leaving 7 bases unmatched. Per the germline V gene, CDR1 is ENHRY and CDR2 is SYGVKD. The CDR3 contains 15 residues. The DNA of the CDR3 is TGTGCCATCAGAATGGGACAGGGGGCCAAGGAGACCCAGTACTTC. Residues: CAIRMGQGAKETQYF.

This chain connects TRBV19 to TRBJ1-5; tentatively, D is TRBD1 (6 bases). Germline CDR1 is LNHDA and CDR2 is SQIVND (reference sequence). This CDR3 comprises 15 residues. V lost 4 bases and J 6 bases, leaving 16 bases between the germline ends. CDR3 in amino acids: CASSTGLGAGQPQHF. CDR3 DNA sequence: TGTGCCAGTAGTACCGGCCTGGGGGCGGGTCAGCCCCAGCATTTT.

This chain joins TRBV11-2 and TRBJ1-1; TRBD1 matches at 9 bases. The CDR3 has 17 amino acids. Germline assignment: CDR1 SGHAT and CDR2 FQNNGV. J gave up 4 bases and V 2 bases, and 11 bases lay outside the gene matches. CDR3 loop: CASSLRRAGTGITEAFF. CDR3 DNA sequence: TGTGCCAGCAGCTTAAGGAGGGCCGGGACAGGGATCACTGAAGCTTTCTTT.

This clone was counted once. The chain uses TRBV9 and TRBJ1-1; D perhaps matches TRBD1 (5 bases). This CDR3 spans 13 amino acids. V shed 4 bases and J shed 4 bases, with 11 bases lying between them. Per the germline V gene, CDR1 is SGDLS and CDR2 is YYNGEE. This chain's CDR3 is CASSLQGSTEAFF. The CDR3 bases are TGTGCCAGCAGCCTCCAGGGTAGCACTGAAGCTTTCTTT.

The chain employs TRBV5-1 and TRBJ1-1, with TRBD1 identical over 9 bases. The CDR3 is made up of 15 amino acids. V shed 4 bases, J shed 6 bases, and the junction held 10 bases outside the gene matches. The germline CDR1 and CDR2 sequences are SGHRS and YFSETQ. The CDR3 DNA is TGCGCCAGCAGCCCACGGACAGGGGAAGAAGCTGAAGCTTTCTTT. Translated: CASSPRTGEEAEAFF.

The V call is TRBV7-2, the J call TRBJ1-1; no definite D call. Germline V gene data show CDR1 as SGHTA and CDR2 as FQGNSA. Trimming cost V 3 bases and J 0 bases, with 8 bases left between them. The CDR3 is 14 amino acids. For the CDR3, the DNA is TGTGCCAGCAGCTTCGGCGGAATGAACACTGAAGCTTTCTTT. This gives the protein CASSFGGMNTEAFF.

The V gene is TRBV12-3 or TRBV12-4, the J gene TRBJ2-7; D is undetermined. This CDR3 is 12 amino acids long. Deletions cut 3 bases from V and 7 bases from J, with 10 bases between. CDR3: CASSFHAVEQYF. DNA for the CDR3: TGTGCCAGCAGTTTTCATGCGGTGGAGCAGTACTTC.

A single count supports this clone. The genes are TRBV15 and TRBJ2-1; 9 nucleotides match TRBD1. This CDR3 region has 17 residues. Losses at the gene ends were 0 bases for V and 4 bases for J; bases not matched to a gene: 7. The germline gives CDR1 LNHNV, CDR2 YYDKDF (reference sequence). The CDR3 reads CATSRDGWDRAYNEQFF. In nucleotides, the CDR3 is TGTGCCACCAGCAGAGATGGTTGGGACAGGGCGTACAATGAGCAGTTCTTC.